This T cell receptor beta chain was retrieved from a study of early T cells in non-severe SARS-CoV-2 infection. The overall study: Bulk RNA from unsorted whole blood was sequenced; chains were unpaired.

Each CDR3 protein gets one entry after TCRdb re-called the 5' RACE reads with MiXCR. This table has tens of thousands of distinct CDR3 sequences, less than 15% appearing once. V was cut by 0 bases and J by 6 bases, with 8 bases left in between. CDR3 length: 14 residues. Germline-derived CDR1 and CDR2 are MGHDK and SYGVNS. Sequencing was performed on whole blood, taken at baseline. The sequence derives from an adult who was a healthcare worker with PCR-confirmed SARS-CoV-2 infection or an uninfected control (not recorded which). The chain is built from TRBV25-1 and TRBJ2-2; D not resolved. CDR3 coding DNA: TGTGCCAGCAGTGAATACAAACAGTCCGGGGAGCTGTTTTTT. Translating gives CASSEYKQSGELFF.